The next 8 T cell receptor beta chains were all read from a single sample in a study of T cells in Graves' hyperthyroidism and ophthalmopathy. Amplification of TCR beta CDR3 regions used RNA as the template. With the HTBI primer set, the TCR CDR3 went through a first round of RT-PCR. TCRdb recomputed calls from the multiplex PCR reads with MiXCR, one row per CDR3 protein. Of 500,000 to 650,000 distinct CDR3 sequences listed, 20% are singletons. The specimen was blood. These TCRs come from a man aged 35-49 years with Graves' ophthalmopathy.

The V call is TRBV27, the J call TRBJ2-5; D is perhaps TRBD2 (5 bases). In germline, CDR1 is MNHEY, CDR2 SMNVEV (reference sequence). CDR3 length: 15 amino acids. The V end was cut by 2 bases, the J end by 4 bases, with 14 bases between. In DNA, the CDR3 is TGTGCCAGCAGTTTACGGGGTTCTTATGGAGAGACCCAGTACTTC. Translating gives CASSLRGSYGETQYF.

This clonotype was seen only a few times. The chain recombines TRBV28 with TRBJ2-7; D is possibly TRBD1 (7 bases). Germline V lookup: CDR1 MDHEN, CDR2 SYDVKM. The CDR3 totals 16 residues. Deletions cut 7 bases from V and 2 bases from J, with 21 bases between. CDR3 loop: CASTKHARGVTYEQYF. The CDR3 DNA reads TGTGCCAGCACCAAGCACGCCAGGGGGGTGACCTACGAGCAGTACTTC.

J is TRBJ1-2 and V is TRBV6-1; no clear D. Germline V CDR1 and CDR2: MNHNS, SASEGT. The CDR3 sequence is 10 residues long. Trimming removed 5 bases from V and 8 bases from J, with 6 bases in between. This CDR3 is CASSSKGYTF. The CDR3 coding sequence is TGTGCCAGCAGTTCTAAAGGCTACACCTTC.

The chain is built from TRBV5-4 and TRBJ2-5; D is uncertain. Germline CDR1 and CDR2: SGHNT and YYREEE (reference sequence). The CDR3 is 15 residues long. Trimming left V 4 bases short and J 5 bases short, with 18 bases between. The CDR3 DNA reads TGTGCCAGCAGCCACCGTTATCGGCTTGTGGAGACCCAGTACTTC. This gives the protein CASSHRYRLVETQYF.

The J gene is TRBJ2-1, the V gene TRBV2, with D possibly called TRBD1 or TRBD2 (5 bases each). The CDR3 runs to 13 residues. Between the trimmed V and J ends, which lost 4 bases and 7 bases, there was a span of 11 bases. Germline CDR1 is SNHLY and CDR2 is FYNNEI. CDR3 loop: CASSAGQQNEQFF. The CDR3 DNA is TGTGCCAGCAGTGCGGGGCAACAGAATGAGCAGTTCTTC.

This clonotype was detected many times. CDR3 DNA sequence: TGCAGTGCTAGAAGCCAGGGAGGGTACAATGAGCAGTTCTTC. Protein product: CSARSQGGYNEQFF. The rearrangement uses TRBV20-1 and TRBJ2-1; 7 bases line up with TRBD2. In germline, CDR1 is DFQATT, CDR2 SNEGSKA (reference sequence). The junction had 5 bases not matched to a gene; V was cut back by 2 bases and J by 4 bases. The CDR3 contains 14 residues.

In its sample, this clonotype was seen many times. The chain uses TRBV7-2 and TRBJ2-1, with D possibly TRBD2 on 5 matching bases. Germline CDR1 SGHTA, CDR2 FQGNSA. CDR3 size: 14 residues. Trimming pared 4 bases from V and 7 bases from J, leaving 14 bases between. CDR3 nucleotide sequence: TGTGCCAGCAGCTCTAGTGGGTGGAGGAATGAGCAGTTCTTC. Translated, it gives CASSSSGWRNEQFF.

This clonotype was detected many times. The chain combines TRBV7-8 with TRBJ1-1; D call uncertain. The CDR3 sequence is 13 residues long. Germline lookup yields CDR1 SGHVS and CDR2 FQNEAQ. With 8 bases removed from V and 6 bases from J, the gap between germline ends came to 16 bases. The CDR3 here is CASGPEVTAEAFF. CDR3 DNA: TGTGCCAGCGGGCCTGAGGTAACCGCTGAAGCTTTCTTT.